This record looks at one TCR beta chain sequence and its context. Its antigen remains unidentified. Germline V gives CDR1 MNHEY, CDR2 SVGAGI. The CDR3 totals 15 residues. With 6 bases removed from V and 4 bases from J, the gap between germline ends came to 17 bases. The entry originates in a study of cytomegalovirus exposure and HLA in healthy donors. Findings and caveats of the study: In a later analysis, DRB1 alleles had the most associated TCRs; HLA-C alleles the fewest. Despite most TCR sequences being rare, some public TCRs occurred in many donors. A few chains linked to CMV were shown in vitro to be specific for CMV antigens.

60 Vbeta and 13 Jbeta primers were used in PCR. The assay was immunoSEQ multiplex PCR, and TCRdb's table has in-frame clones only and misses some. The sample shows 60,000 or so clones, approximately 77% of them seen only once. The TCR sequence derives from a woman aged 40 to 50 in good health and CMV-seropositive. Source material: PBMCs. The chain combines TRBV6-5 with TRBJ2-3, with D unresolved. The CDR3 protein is CASSPQALSSDTQYF. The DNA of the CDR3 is TGTGCCAGCAGCCCACAAGCGCTATCATCAGATACGCAGTATTTT.